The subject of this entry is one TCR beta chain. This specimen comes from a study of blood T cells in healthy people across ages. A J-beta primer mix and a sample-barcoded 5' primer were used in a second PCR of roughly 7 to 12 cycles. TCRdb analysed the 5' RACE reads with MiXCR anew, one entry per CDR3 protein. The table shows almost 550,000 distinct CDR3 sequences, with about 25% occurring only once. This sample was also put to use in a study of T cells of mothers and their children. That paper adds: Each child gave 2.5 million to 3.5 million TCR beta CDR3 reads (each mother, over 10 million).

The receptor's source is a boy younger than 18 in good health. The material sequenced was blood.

CDR3 loop: CASSQTSGRPYEQYF. For the CDR3, the DNA is TGTGCCAGCAGCCAGACTAGCGGGAGACCCTACGAGCAGTACTTC. The chain is built from TRBV12-3 or TRBV12-4 and TRBJ2-7, with 12 bases identical to TRBD2. This CDR3 has 15 amino acids. Trimming cost V 6 bases and J 2 bases; bases outside gene matches: 5.